The next 14 T cell receptor beta chains were all read from a single sample in a study of T cell repertoires in cytomegalovirus infection. Using its own MiXCR run on the reads, TCRdb lists one record per CDR3 protein. Counted here are around 350,000 distinct CDR3 sequences, about a sixth occurring once; the ten biggest clones make up about 10%. Source material: PBMCs. These receptors were obtained from a human donor in good health (CMV status not recorded). Some clones in this sample may be carry-over from other donors' samples.

This clonotype was counted many times. The chain is built from TRBV7-9 and TRBJ2-2; D ambiguous. Germline values: CDR1 SEHNR, CDR2 FQNEAQ (reference sequence). Trimming took off 5 bases at V and 7 bases at J, with 23 bases between the two ends. The CDR3 totals 17 residues. The CDR3 nucleotides read TGTGCCAGCAGCCCTATAGCCATCAGGAGCCACCGCGGGGAGCTGTTTTTT. Its translation is CASSPIAIRSHRGELFF.

This clonotype was seen repeatedly, ten times or more. CDR3: CASSLPGGPGAKNIQYF. For the CDR3, the DNA is TGTGCCAGCAGCCTCCCAGGGGGGCCGGGGGCCAAAAACATTCAGTACTTC. V usage is TRBV5-4 and J usage is TRBJ2-4, with a possible D match to TRBD1 (7 bases). V gave up 4 bases and J gave up 1 base, with 18 bases separating them. The CDR3 sequence is 17 residues long. Germline lookup yields CDR1 SGHNT and CDR2 YYREEE (reference sequence).

This clonotype has just a few counts. The chain couples TRBV3-1 to TRBJ1-1; D remains unclear. The germline V gene encodes CDR1 LGHDT and CDR2 YNNKEL (reference sequence). The CDR3 sequence is 12 residues long. Trimming cost V 6 bases and J 4 bases, with 9 bases left between them. The CDR3 DNA sequence: TGTGCCAGCAGGGGTTCATCCACTGAAGCTTTCTTT. Its protein is CASRGSSTEAFF.

At least ten counts were recorded for this clonotype. The chain combines TRBV7-2 with TRBJ1-2; 7 bases agree with TRBD1. Germline V gene sequence: CDR1 SGHTA, CDR2 FQGNSA. CDR3 length: 14 amino acids. J was trimmed by 4 bases and V by 2 bases; bases with no gene match: 4. The CDR3 nucleotides are TGTGCCAGCAGCTTAAGGGCAGGGGGCTATGGCTACACCTTC. Amino acids: CASSLRAGGYGYTF.

Ten or more counts support this clonotype. This rearrangement joins TRBV20-1 to TRBJ2-1; 8 nucleotides line up with TRBD2. CDR1 is DFQATT and CDR2 is SNEGSKA in the germline V gene (reference sequence). This CDR3 spans 15 amino acids. Unmatched junction bases numbered 6, after V lost 5 bases and J lost 0 bases. CDR3 in DNA: TGCAGTGCTCCCAGACTAGCGAGCTCCTACAATGAGCAGTTCTTC. As protein: CSAPRLASSYNEQFF.

V is TRBV6-2 or TRBV6-3 and J is TRBJ2-5; 10 nucleotides agree with TRBD1. CDR3 length: 11 amino acids. Trimming cost V 5 bases and J 13 bases; bases outside gene matches: 4. Germline V gene data show CDR1 as MNHEY and CDR2 as SVGEGT. CDR3 residues: CASSRRDRGYF. CDR3 coding DNA: TGTGCCAGCAGTCGACGGGACAGGGGGTACTTC.

V is TRBV19 and J is TRBJ1-2; a weak D match, TRBD1 (5 bases). The CDR3 extends over 13 amino acids. Deletions cut 1 base from V and 8 bases from J, with 11 bases between. CDR1 and CDR2 (germline): LNHDA, SQIVND (reference sequence). As DNA, the CDR3 is TGTGCCAGTAGTATAGGGAGGGGTGCCGGCTACACCTTC. It is translated as CASSIGRGAGYTF.

This clonotype was seen at least ten times. The rearrangement links TRBV6-2 or TRBV6-3 to TRBJ1-1; D remains ambiguous. Trimming removed 0 bases from V and 11 bases from J, with 10 bases in between. Per germline, CDR1 MNHEY and CDR2 SVGEGT. This CDR3 region has 12 residues. The CDR3 bases are TGTGCCAGCAGTTACTCGGATGGCGGGGCTTTCTTT. The encoded protein is CASSYSDGGAFF.

This clonotype came up a few times. CDR3 residues: CASSQNRGSEKLFF. DNA for the CDR3: TGTGCCAGCAGCCAAAACAGGGGATCTGAAAAACTGTTTTTT. The chain employs TRBV7-2 and TRBJ1-4, with TRBD1 identical over 7 bases. The length of the CDR3 is 14 residues. Germline V gives CDR1 SGHTA, CDR2 FQGNSA. Unmatched junction bases numbered 7, after V lost 5 bases and J lost 7 bases.

This chain uses TRBV5-6 with TRBJ1-3, with D hard to call. Trimming shortened V by 4 bases and J by 0 bases, and 11 bases separated the two germline ends. In germline, CDR1 is SGHDT, CDR2 YYEEEE. This CDR3 comprises 15 residues. The CDR3 loop reads CASSGTQTSGNTIYF. CDR3 DNA: TGTGCCAGCAGCGGAACACAGACCTCTGGAAACACCATATATTTT.

This clonotype showed up many times. The rearrangement joins TRBV7-2 to TRBJ2-7, with a tentative D call TRBD2 (6 bases). The CDR3 loop spans 14 amino acids. Germline V gene sequence: CDR1 SGHTA, CDR2 FQGNSA. The V end lost 5 bases, the J end lost 3 bases, and 14 bases lay between the germline ends. CDR3 sequence reads: CASSLQTGLYEQYF. CDR3 in DNA: TGTGCCAGCAGCCTCCAAACGGGACTCTACGAGCAGTACTTC. The variable domain in full, completed from reference TRBV7-2 and TRBJ2-7, reads GAGVSQSPSNKVTEKGKDVELRCDPISGHTALYWYRQSLGQGLEFLIYFQGNSAPDKSGLPSDRFSAERTGGSVSTLTIQRTQQEDSAVYLCASSLQTGLYEQYFGPGTRLTVT.

This clonotype has only a few counts. This chain uses TRBV7-9 with TRBJ1-6; D might be TRBD1 (5 bases). CDR1 and CDR2 from the germline V gene are SEHNR and FQNEAQ (reference sequence). V gave up 8 bases and J gave up 6 bases, with 8 bases separating them. The CDR3 covers 12 residues. The CDR3 nucleotides are TGTGCCAGCGGGGCTGTTAATTCACCCCTCCACTTT. Its protein is CASGAVNSPLHF. The full variable domain, rest sourced from reference TRBV7-9 and TRBJ1-6, is DTGVSQNPRHKITKRGQNVTFRCDPISEHNRLYWYRQTLGQGPEFLTYFQNEAQLEKSRLLSDRFSAERPKGSFSTLEIQRTEQGDSAMYLCASGAVNSPLHFGNGTRLTVT.

This clonotype came up many times. The CDR3 here is CASSSRRGNEKLFF. CDR3 coding DNA: TGTGCCAGCAGTTCACGACGGGGGAATGAAAAACTGTTTTTT. The gene calls are TRBV27 and TRBJ1-4, with a tentative D call TRBD1 (5 bases). This CDR3 region has 14 residues. The germline V gene encodes CDR1 MNHEY and CDR2 SMNVEV (reference sequence). The V and J ends lost 4 bases and 5 bases respectively, with 11 bases between them.

This clonotype has only a few counts. This chain links TRBV7-2 with TRBJ2-2; weak D call: TRBD2 (6 bases). Germline CDR1 reads SGHTA; CDR2 reads FQGNSA. V was clipped by 7 bases and J by 6 bases, with 18 bases between them. The CDR3 extends over 15 amino acids. The CDR3 loop reads CASTPLSPGAGELFF. CDR3 nucleotide sequence: TGTGCCAGCACCCCCTTATCCCCGGGAGCCGGGGAGCTGTTTTTT.